Below are 16 T cell receptor beta chains sequenced from a single sample in a study of T cell repertoires in cytomegalovirus infection. TCRdb recomputed calls from the reads with MiXCR, one row per CDR3 protein. The sample yields over 150,000 distinct CDR3 sequences, about 18% seen once. The specimen sequenced was CD8+ T cells from PBMCs. The receptors shown here come from a human donor in good health (CMV status not recorded). Some clones in this sample may be carry-over from other donors' samples.

V is TRBV7-8 and J is TRBJ2-1; 8 bases align to TRBD2. V gave up 1 base and J gave up 9 bases; unmatched junction bases: 2. Germline V gene sequence: CDR1 SGHVS, CDR2 FQNEAQ. The CDR3 runs 13 residues. The CDR3 sequence is CASSLGAGGEQFF. The DNA for the CDR3 is TGTGCCAGCAGCTTAGGGGCGGGAGGTGAGCAGTTCTTC.

The chain couples TRBV27 to TRBJ2-7; D is possibly TRBD1 (5 bases). Germline values: CDR1 MNHEY, CDR2 SMNVEV (reference sequence). The CDR3 spans 12 residues. V was pared by 2 bases and J by 5 bases, with 7 bases between. CDR3 DNA: TGTGCCAGCAGTTTAAGGGGCGACGAGCAGTACTTC. Encoded protein: CASSLRGDEQYF.

The gene calls are TRBV20-1 and TRBJ2-7, with 7 bases lining up with TRBD1. After removal of 8 bases from V and 5 bases from J, the junction contained 12 bases not matched to a gene. The CDR3 covers 13 residues. Looked up from germline, CDR1 is DFQATT and CDR2 is SNEGSKA (reference sequence). As DNA, the CDR3 is TGCAGTTACCCCCGGGACAGCAGCGACGAGCAGTACTTC. Amino acid sequence: CSYPRDSSDEQYF.

CDR3 sequence: CASSLASGDLNTEAFF. In DNA form, the CDR3 reads TGTGCCAGCAGCTTGGCCTCGGGGGACCTGAACACTGAAGCTTTCTTT. This chain joins TRBV5-6 and TRBJ1-1, with D perhaps matching TRBD1 (5 bases). The CDR3 has 16 residues. Trimming took off 0 bases at V and 0 bases at J, with 12 bases between the two ends. Germline V gives CDR1 SGHDT, CDR2 YYEEEE.

This clonotype has a handful of counts. The chain joins TRBV6-1 to TRBJ1-1; 7 nucleotides agree with TRBD1. This CDR3 is 13 amino acids long. Germline CDR1 reads MNHNS; CDR2 reads SASEGT. The J segment lost 6 bases and the V segment lost 7 bases, leaving 8 bases of the junction unmatched. The CDR3, as DNA: TGTGCCAGCAACATATTGGGACAGTCTGAAGCTTTCTTT. Protein sequence: CASNILGQSEAFF.

The rearrangement uses TRBV6-2 or TRBV6-3 and TRBJ2-3, with 9 positions matching TRBD2. Germline lookup yields CDR1 MNHEY and CDR2 SVGEGT. The CDR3 has 15 amino acids. The V and J ends lost 3 bases and 1 base, in that order; junction bases with no gene match: 2. CDR3 DNA sequence: TGTGCCAGCAGTTATGGCGGGGGGGGCACAGATACGCAGTATTTT. It translates to CASSYGGGGTDTQYF.

V gene TRBV7-9 combines with J gene TRBJ2-5; 7 bases map to TRBD1. V shed 3 bases and J 3 bases; nucleotides not matched to a gene: 4. Germline V gene lookup returns CDR1 SEHNR and CDR2 FQNEAQ (reference sequence). The CDR3 length is 14 residues. This CDR3 reads CASSLPQGEETQYF. CDR3 sequence (DNA): TGTGCCAGCAGCTTGCCTCAGGGGGAAGAGACCCAGTACTTC. The variable domain in full, completed from reference TRBV7-9 and TRBJ2-5, reads DTGVSQNPRHKITKRGQNVTFRCDPISEHNRLYWYRQTLGQGPEFLTYFQNEAQLEKSRLLSDRFSAERPKGSFSTLEIQRTEQGDSAMYLCASSLPQGEETQYFGPGTRLLVL.

The CDR3 DNA follows: TGCAGTGCTAGAGGGGGGACAGATACTTATGGCTACACCTTC. It encodes CSARGGTDTYGYTF. V usage is TRBV20-1 and J usage is TRBJ1-2; 7 nucleotides match TRBD1. The germline CDR1 and CDR2 sequences are DFQATT and SNEGSKA (reference sequence). V lost 1 base to trimming and J lost 5 bases; unmatched junction nucleotides: 7. This CDR3 comprises 14 residues.

This clonotype was recorded only once. The gene calls are TRBV7-3 and TRBJ1-2; tentative D call: TRBD1 (6 bases). Germline assignment: CDR1 SGHTA and CDR2 FQGTGA. The CDR3 is made up of 17 amino acids. V lost 0 bases and J lost 2, with 16 bases in between. The CDR3 DNA follows: TGTGCCAGCAGCTTAACGGATGGACAGTGGTCCAACTATGGCTACACCTTC. Translated: CASSLTDGQWSNYGYTF.

This clonotype was recorded a few times. The rearrangement joins TRBV7-6 to TRBJ2-1; no clear D gene. The CDR3 covers 12 residues. The V and J ends lost 5 bases and 8 bases respectively, with 10 bases between them. Germline V lookup: CDR1 SGHVS, CDR2 FNYEAQ. CDR3 DNA: TGTGCCAGCAGCGATCGTTGGGATGAGCAGTTCTTC. This gives the protein CASSDRWDEQFF. Variable domain in full (rest from reference TRBV7-6 and TRBJ2-1): GAGVSQSPRYKVTKRGQDVALRCDPISGHVSLYWYRQALGQGPEFLTYFNYEAQQDKSGLPNDRFSAERPEGSISTLTIQRTEQRDSAMYRCASSDRWDEQFFGPGTRLTVL.

This clonotype turned up a few times. The chain combines TRBV12-3 or TRBV12-4 with TRBJ2-7; 15 nucleotides match TRBD2. The V gene end was trimmed by 5 bases and the J gene end by 7 bases; junction bases not matched to a gene: 9. The CDR3 spans 16 residues. The CDR3 DNA follows: TGTGCCAGCAGTCCTTCGGGACTAGCGGGGGGACGGGAGCAGTACTTC. Translated, it gives CASSPSGLAGGREQYF.

This clonotype was counted a few times. The chain joins TRBV12-3 or TRBV12-4 to TRBJ2-4; 9 nucleotides match TRBD1. This CDR3 region has 15 residues. V trimming: 6 bases; J trimming: 3 bases; junction bases outside the gene matches: 6. The CDR3 reads CASSHDRGDKNIQYF. The CDR3 DNA sequence: TGTGCCAGCAGCCACGACAGGGGGGACAAAAACATTCAGTACTTC.

The chain carries TRBV7-9 and TRBJ2-7; 7 bases match TRBD2. Germline lookup yields CDR1 SEHNR and CDR2 FQNEAQ (reference sequence). V gave up 5 bases and J gave up 0 bases; unmatched junction bases: 13. CDR3 length: 17 amino acids. CDR3 sequence reads: CASSPQRGKGSSYEQYF. In DNA, the CDR3 is TGTGCCAGCAGCCCCCAGCGGGGTAAGGGGAGCTCCTACGAGCAGTACTTC.

This clonotype has just a few counts. V is TRBV7-2 and J is TRBJ2-3; TRBD2 agrees at 8 bases. CDR1 SGHTA and CDR2 FQGNSA come from the germline V gene. The CDR3 is made up of 15 amino acids. After removal of 3 bases from V and 4 bases from J, the junction contained 6 bases not matched to a gene. For the CDR3, the DNA is TGTGCCAGCAGCTTTAGACGGGGGGGAGCAGATACGCAGTATTTT. This codes for CASSFRRGGADTQYF.

The chain carries TRBV2 and TRBJ1-4; D perhaps matches TRBD1 (5 bases). The CDR3 is made up of 17 amino acids. The V end lost 6 bases, the J end lost 0 bases, and 17 bases lay between the germline ends. Looked up from germline, CDR1 is SNHLY and CDR2 is FYNNEI. The chain's CDR3 is CASRQVPHPATNEKLFF. CDR3 sequence (DNA): TGTGCCAGCAGACAGGTCCCACATCCTGCAACTAATGAAAAACTGTTTTTT.

The chain couples TRBV28 to TRBJ2-3; 8 positions match TRBD1. The V and J ends lost 4 bases and 5 bases, in that order; junction bases with no gene match: 8. Germline-derived CDR1 and CDR2 are MDHEN and SYDVKM. The length of the CDR3 is 15 residues. CDR3 sequence reads: CASSYSGGGGDTQYF. The CDR3 DNA follows: TGTGCCAGCAGTTACTCAGGGGGCGGAGGAGATACGCAGTATTTT.